Detailed here is one T cell receptor beta chain. Its antigen is undetermined. These data belong to a study of beta chain features in type 1 diabetes. Study summary: The patients were much like the healthy donors in age, gender and cell yields.

V dropped 5 bases and J dropped 0; count of bases not matched to a gene: 5. Germline V gene sequence: CDR1 SGHNT, CDR2 YYREEE (reference sequence). The CDR3 is 15 residues long. Each sorted fraction was over 95% pure. Study-wide findings and caveats: All four CD4+ subsets from Type 1 diabetes patients carried moderately but significantly shorter TCRB CDR3s. Sampled from patients, naive, central memory and Treg TCRB repertoires appeared more similar than those sampled from healthy donors.

TCRB transcripts that were expressed got sequenced, as all of the isolated RNA had been reverse transcribed. Here immunoSEQ multiplex PCR was the method, and the copy in TCRdb shows in-frame clones only, minus some. The repertoire includes under 900,000 clones, 17% of them detected once, and 0.02% to 0.025% sits in the top ten. The J gene is TRBJ2-1, the V gene TRBV5-4; 7 bases match TRBD1. The sequence was obtained from a woman between 18 and 29 years old in good health. Sequences were obtained from naive CD4+ T cells from blood. The CDR3 protein is CASRTGTDSYNEQFF. CDR3 DNA sequence: TGTGCCAGCAGGACCGGGACAGACTCCTACAATGAGCAGTTCTTC. Together with reference TRBV5-4 and TRBJ2-1, the CDR3 gives the full variable domain: ETGVTQSPTHLIKTRGQQVTLRCSSQSGHNTVSWYQQALGQGPQFIFQYYREEENGRGNFPPRFSGLQFPNYSSELNVNALELDDSALYLCASRTGTDSYNEQFFGPGTRLTVL.